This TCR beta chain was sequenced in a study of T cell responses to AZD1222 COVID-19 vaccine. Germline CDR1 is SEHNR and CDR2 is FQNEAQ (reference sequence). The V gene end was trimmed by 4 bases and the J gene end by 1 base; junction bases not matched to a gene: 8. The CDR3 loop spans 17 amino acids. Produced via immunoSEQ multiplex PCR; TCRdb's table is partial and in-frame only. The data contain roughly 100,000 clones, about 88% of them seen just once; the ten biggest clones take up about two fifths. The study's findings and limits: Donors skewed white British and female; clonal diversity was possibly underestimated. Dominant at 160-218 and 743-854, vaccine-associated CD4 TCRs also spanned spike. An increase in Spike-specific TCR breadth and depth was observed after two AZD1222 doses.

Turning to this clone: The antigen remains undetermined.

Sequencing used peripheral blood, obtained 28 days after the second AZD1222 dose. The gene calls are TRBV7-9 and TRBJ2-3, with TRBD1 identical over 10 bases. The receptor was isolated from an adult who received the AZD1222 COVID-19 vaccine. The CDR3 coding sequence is TGTGCCAGCAGCTCGTGGAGAGGGACAGGGGGCACAGATACGCAGTATTTT. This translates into CASSSWRGTGGTDTQYF. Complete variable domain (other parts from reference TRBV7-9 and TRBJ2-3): DTGVSQNPRHKITKRGQNVTFRCDPISEHNRLYWYRQTLGQGPEFLTYFQNEAQLEKSRLLSDRFSAERPKGSFSTLEIQRTEQGDSAMYLCASSSWRGTGGTDTQYFGPGTRLTVL.